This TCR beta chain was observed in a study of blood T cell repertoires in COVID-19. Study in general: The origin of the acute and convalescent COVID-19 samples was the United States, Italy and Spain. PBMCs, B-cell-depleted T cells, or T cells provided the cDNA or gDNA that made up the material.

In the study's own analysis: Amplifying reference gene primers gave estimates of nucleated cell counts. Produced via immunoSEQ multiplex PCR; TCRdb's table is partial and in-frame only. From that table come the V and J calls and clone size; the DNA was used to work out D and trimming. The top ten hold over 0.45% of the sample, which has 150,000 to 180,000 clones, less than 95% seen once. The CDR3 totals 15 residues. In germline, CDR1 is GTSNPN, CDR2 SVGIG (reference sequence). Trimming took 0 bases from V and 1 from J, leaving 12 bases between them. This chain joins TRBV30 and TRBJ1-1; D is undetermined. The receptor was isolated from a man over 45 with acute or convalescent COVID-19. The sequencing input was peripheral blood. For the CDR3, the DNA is TGTGCCTGGAGTGTAATGCCCGGAGGGAACACTGAAGCTTTCTTT. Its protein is CAWSVMPGGNTEAFF.